This T cell receptor beta chain was sequenced in a study of blood T cell repertoires in COVID-19. Original processing notes: Estimation of nucleated cell counts relied on the amplification of reference gene primers. Sequencing used immunoSEQ multiplex PCR; TCRdb keeps in-frame clones, though not all of them. V and J calls and clone size are those listed in that table; D and trimming were worked out from the DNA. The table shows about 230,000 clones, with roughly 88% occurring only once. Adults between about 18 and 89 years of age took part from 24 US areas. Germline trimming cut 0 bases from V and 5 bases from J; bases unmatched to any gene: 9. In germline, CDR1 is LGHNA, CDR2 YNFKEQ. The CDR3 is 16 amino acids.

The chain employs TRBV4-2 and TRBJ1-2, with 7 nucleotides matching TRBD1. Sequenced input: PBMCs or T cells enriched from blood (not recorded which). The receptor was derived from a woman aged 25-40 years who had been exposed to COVID-19. The CDR3 is CASSQEFQGDAYGYTF. CDR3 nucleotides: TGTGCCAGCAGCCAAGAGTTCCAGGGGGACGCTTATGGCTACACCTTC.